This T cell receptor (beta chain) was identified during a study of beta chain features in type 1 diabetes. Study-level points and caveats: Shorter TCRB CDR3s, moderately but significantly so, marked every one of the four CD4+ subsets in Type 1 diabetes patients. For cells with high TCR expression, cDNA sequencing could yield over-representation. Whatever favoring of shorter templates PCR might show would apply equally to patients and controls.

With 6 bases removed from V and 3 bases from J, the gap between germline ends came to 15 bases. The CDR3 is 15 amino acids. CDR1 LNHDA and CDR2 SQIVND come from the germline V gene (reference sequence). This clone was seen a few times. What it recognizes is unknown. The investigators reverse transcribed all of the isolated RNA, so they sequenced expressed TCRB transcripts. Naive, central memory and regulatory T cell samples averaged about 3.57 million reads. Using immunoSEQ multiplex PCR, the repertoire was profiled, and TCRdb retains in-frame clones only, with some absent. The sample shows a few hundred thousand clones, 10% to 15% of them seen only once.

This receptor was taken from a woman between 18 and 29 years old with type 1 diabetes. Specimen: naive CD4+ T cells from blood. The V and J genes are TRBV19 and TRBJ1-5, with D possibly being TRBD1 (6 bases). The CDR3 spells CASSLGQSYNQPQHF. CDR3 coding DNA: TGTGCCAGTAGCCTCGGACAGTCCTACAATCAGCCCCAGCATTTT.